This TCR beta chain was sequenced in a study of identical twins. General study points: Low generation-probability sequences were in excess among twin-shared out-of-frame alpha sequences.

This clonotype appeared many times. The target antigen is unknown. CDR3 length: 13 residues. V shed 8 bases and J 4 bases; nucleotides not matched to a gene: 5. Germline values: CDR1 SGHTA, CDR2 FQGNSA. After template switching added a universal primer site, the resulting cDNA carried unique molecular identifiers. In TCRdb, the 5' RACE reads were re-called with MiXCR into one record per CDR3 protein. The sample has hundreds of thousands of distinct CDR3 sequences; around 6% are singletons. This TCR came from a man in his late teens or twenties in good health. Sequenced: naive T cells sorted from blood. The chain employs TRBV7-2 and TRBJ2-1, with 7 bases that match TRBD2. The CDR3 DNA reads TGTGCCAGCCAATGGGGGGGGTACAATGAGCAGTTCTTC. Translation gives CASQWGGYNEQFF.